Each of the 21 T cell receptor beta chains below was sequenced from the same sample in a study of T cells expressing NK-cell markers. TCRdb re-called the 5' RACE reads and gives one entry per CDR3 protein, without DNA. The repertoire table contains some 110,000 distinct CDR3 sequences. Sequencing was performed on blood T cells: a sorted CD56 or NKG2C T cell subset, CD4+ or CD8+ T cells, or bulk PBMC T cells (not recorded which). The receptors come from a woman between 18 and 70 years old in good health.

This CDR3 is CASSPIWTGETDTQYF. The V and J genes are TRBV9 and TRBJ2-3; TCRdb picks TRBD1, but there is no DNA to check that call. CDR1 and CDR2 from the germline V gene are SGDLS and YYNGEE. The CDR3 is 16 amino acids. Based on the CDR3 plus reference TRBV9 and TRBJ2-3, the full variable domain is DSGVTQTPKHLITATGQRVTLRCSPRSGDLSVYWYQQSLDQGLQFLIQYYNGEERAKGNILERFSAQQFPDLHSELNLSSLELGDSALYFCASSPIWTGETDTQYFGPGTRLTVL.

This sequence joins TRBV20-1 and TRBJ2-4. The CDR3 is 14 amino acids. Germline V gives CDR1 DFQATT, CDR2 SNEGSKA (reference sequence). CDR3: CSARAILAKNIQYF.

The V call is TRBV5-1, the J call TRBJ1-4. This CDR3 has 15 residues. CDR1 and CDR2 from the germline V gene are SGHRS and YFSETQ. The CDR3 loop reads CASSSLPLSNEKLFF.

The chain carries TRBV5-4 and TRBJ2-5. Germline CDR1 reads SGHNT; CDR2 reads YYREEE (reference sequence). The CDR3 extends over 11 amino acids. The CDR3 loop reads CASNYKETQYF.

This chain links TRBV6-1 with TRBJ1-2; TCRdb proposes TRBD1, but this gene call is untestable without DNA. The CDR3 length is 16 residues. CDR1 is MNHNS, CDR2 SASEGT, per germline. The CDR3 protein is CASGRTGHDTNYGYTF.

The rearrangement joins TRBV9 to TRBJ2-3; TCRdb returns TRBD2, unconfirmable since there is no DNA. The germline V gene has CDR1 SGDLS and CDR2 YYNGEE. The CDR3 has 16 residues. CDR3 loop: CASSPIGGPSTDTQYF.

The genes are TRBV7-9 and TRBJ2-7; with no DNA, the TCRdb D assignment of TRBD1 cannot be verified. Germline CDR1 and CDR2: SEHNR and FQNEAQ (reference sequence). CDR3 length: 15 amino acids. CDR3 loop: CASSTGQGATYEQYF.

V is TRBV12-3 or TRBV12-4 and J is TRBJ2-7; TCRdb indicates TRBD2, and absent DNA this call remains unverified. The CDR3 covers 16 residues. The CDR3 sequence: CASTSFGEREVYEQYF.

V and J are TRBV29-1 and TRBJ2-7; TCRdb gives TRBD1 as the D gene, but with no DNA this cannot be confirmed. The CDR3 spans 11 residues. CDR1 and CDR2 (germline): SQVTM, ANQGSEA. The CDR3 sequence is CSVVGGYEQYF.

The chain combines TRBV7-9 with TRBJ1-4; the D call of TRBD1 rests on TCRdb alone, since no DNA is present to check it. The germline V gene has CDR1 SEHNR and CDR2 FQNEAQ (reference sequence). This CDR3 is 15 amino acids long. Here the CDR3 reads CASSTQGTGYEKLFF.

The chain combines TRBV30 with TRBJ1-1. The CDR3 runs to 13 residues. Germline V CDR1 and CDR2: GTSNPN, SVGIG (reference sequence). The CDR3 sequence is CAWSVHRDTEAFF.

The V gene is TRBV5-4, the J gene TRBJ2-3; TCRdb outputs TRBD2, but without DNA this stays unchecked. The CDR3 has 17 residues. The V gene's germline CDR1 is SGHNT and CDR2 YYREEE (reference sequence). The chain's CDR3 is CASSLLAGGPSTDTQYF.

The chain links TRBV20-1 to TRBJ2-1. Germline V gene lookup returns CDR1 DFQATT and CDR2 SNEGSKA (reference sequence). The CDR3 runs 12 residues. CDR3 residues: CSASGDKNEQFF.

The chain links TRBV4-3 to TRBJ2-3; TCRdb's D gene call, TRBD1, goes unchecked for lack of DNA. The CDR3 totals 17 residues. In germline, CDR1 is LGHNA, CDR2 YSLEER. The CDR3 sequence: CASSQDLGGGTDDTQYF.

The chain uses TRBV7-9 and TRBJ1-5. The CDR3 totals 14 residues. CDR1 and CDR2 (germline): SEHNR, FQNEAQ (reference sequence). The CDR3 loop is CASSLGWSNQPQHF.

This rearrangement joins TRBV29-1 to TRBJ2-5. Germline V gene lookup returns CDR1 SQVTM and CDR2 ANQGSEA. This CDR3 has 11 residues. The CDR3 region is CSGWVYGTQYF.

CDR3 sequence reads: CATSDSPTGTERETQYF. V and J are TRBV24-1 and TRBJ2-5; the TRBD1 assignment by TCRdb is unverifiable without DNA. This CDR3 region has 17 residues. The germline V gene has CDR1 KGHDR and CDR2 SFDVKD.

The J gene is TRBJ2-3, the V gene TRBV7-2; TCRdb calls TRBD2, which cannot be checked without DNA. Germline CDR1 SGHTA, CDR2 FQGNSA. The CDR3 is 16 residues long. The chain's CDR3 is CASSPWPPAGADTQYF.

CDR3 sequence reads: CASSYGAGSSYNEQFF. The J gene is TRBJ2-1, the V gene TRBV6-5; TCRdb's D call of TRBD2 is untestable without DNA. Germline V lookup: CDR1 MNHEY, CDR2 SVGAGI. The CDR3 extends over 16 amino acids.

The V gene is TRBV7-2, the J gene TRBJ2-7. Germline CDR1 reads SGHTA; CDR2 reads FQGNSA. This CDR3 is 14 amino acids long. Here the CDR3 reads CASSLTLAVSEQYF.

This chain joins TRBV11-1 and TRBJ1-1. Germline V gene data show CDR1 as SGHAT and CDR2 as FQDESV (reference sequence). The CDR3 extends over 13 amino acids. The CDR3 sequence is CASSRPLNTEAFF. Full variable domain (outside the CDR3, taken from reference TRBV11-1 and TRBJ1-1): EAEVAQSPRYKITEKSQAVAFWCDPISGHATLYWYRQILGQGPELLVQFQDESVVDDSQLPKDRFSAERLKGVDSTLKIQPAELGDSAMYLCASSRPLNTEAFFGQGTRLTVV.